This entry lists 3 T cell receptor beta chains sequenced from one sample in a study of Ad26.COV2.S vaccination and SARS-CoV-2 variants. Treatment defined: approximately 18 received Ad26.COV2.S at low or high dose, single or two shots; about five received placebo; per-sample allocation not given. Material that was analyzed had been drawn on day 63 after the first vaccine or placebo injection. The repertoire was sequenced with immunoSEQ multiplex PCR; TCRdb's copy has only in-frame clones and lacks some. The data hold 350,000 to 450,000 clones, with 80% to 95% observed a single time. This sample comprised peripheral blood, obtained in a trial of Ad26.COV2.S vaccine versus placebo. These receptor sequences come from a person aged 18-60 years who received the Ad26.COV2.S COVID-19 vaccine or a placebo.

The chain is built from TRBV6-5 and TRBJ1-1; a weak D match, TRBD1 (5 bases). There are 13 residues in the CDR3. Germline V gene data show CDR1 as MNHEY and CDR2 as SVGAGI. Deletions cut 8 bases from V and 0 bases from J, with 10 bases between. CDR3 sequence: CASVRAMNTEAFF. In DNA, the CDR3 is TGTGCCAGCGTCAGGGCCATGAACACTGAAGCTTTCTTT.

This chain uses TRBV3-1 (or the pseudogene TRBV3-2) with TRBJ2-5; 8 bases map to TRBD2. Trimming took 3 bases from V and 5 from J; bases not matched to a gene: 5. Germline assignment: CDR1 LGHDT and CDR2 YNNKEL (reference sequence). The CDR3 runs to 14 residues. CDR3 bases: TGTGCCAGCAGCCACCGTGGCGGGGGGGAGACCCAGTACTTC. It is translated as CASSHRGGGETQYF.

V and J are TRBV27 and TRBJ2-7, with 10 positions matching TRBD2. The CDR3 totals 13 residues. The germline CDR1 and CDR2 sequences are MNHEY and SMNVEV (reference sequence). After removal of 5 bases from V and 6 bases from J, the junction contained 4 bases not matched to a gene. The chain's CDR3 is CASSPGLAFEQYF. Here the CDR3 DNA reads TGTGCCAGCAGTCCGGGACTAGCGTTCGAGCAGTACTTC.